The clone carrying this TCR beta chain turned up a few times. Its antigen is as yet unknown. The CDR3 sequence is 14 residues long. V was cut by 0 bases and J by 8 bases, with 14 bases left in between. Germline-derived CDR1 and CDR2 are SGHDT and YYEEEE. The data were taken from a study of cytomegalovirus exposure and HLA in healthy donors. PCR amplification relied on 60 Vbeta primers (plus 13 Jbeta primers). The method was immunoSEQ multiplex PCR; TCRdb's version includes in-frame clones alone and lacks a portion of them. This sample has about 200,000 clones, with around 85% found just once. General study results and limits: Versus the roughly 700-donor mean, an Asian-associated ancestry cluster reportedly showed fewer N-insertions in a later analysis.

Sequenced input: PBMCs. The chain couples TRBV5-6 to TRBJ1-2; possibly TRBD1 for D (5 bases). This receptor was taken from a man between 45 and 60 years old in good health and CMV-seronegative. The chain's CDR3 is CASSLARAVKGYTF. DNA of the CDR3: TGTGCCAGCAGCTTGGCCAGGGCAGTGAAGGGCTACACCTTC.